This T cell receptor beta chain is drawn from a study of glioma-infiltrating T cells after dendritic cell vaccination. No glioblastoma patient carried an isocitrate dehydrogenase mutation. Before vaccination, two weeks after the third vaccination, and at progression, PBMC were collected. The CDR3 contains 16 residues. Trimming took off 2 bases at V and 0 bases at J, with 12 bases between the two ends. The germline V gene encodes CDR1 SGHVS and CDR2 FNYEAQ. Up to about 2 ug genomic DNA was used for TCRB CDR3 amplification. The primer mix had 60 V beta and 13 J beta primers. Sequencing used immunoSEQ multiplex PCR; TCRdb keeps in-frame clones, though not all of them. The table includes fewer than 45,000 clones, approximately 80% detected once.

The sequenced sample was blood, obtained before dendritic cell vaccination. The chain carries TRBV7-6 and TRBJ2-3; D possibly corresponds to TRBD1 (5 bases). The receptor comes from a human donor with glioblastoma. CDR3 in amino acids: CASSLIGQGSTDTQYF. In nucleotides, the CDR3 is TGTGCCAGCAGCTTAATCGGGCAGGGTAGCACAGATACGCAGTATTTT.